This TCR beta chain was profiled in a study of tumor-infiltrating lymphocytes in primary liver carcinoma. For each extraction, RNA and DNA were obtained together from about 21-30 mg of unsorted bulk tissue. The study found over 75% viable tumor cells in every tumor sample. This clonotype was counted ten times or more. Total RNA (roughly 0.45 ug) served as template for TCR beta cDNA synthesis primed by a constant-region primer. The TCR beta library was amplified through three nested multiplex PCR rounds in a modified ARM-PCR procedure. Rounds one and two of PCR, each of 10 to 11 cycles, were primed with TRBV1-TRBV30 forward primers and a C-beta reverse primer. From the multiplex PCR reads, TCRdb called clonotypes with MiXCR, one entry per CDR3 protein. Here the sample spans under 50,000 distinct CDR3 sequences, around 64% being singletons. CDR1 and CDR2 from the germline V gene are ENHRY and SYGVKD. Trimming left V 2 bases short and J 1 base short, with 8 bases between. The CDR3 spans 14 residues.

This clonotype was obtained from a man in his forties with primary liver carcinoma and hepatitis B virus infection. The chain combines TRBV10-3 with TRBJ1-1; TRBD1 is a possible D gene (5 bases). Sequenced material: liver tumor tissue from sampling region 5. Subset: tumor region T5, tumor centre. CDR3 residues: CAISEDRGNTEAFF. In nucleotides, the CDR3 is TGTGCCATCAGTGAGGACAGAGGGAACACTGAAGCTTTCTTT.